This paragraph reports one T cell receptor (beta chain). The antigen is undetermined. Repertoires were generated with immunoSEQ multiplex PCR, while TCRdb's copy carries only in-frame clones and drops some. The sample yields about 51,000 clones, more than 65% seen once. This sample is part of a study of OX40 agonist ivuxolimab in advanced cancers. The germline V gene has CDR1 SGHRS and CDR2 YFSETQ. This CDR3 comprises 17 residues. V lost 0 bases and J lost 4, with 19 bases in between. Broader study findings: More expanded clones were seen, on average, in CD8+ T cells than in CD4+.

The input for sequencing was CD4+ or CD8+ T cells sorted from blood, taken in a trial of the OX40 agonist ivuxolimab. The receptor comes from an adult with an advanced solid tumor such as melanoma, head and neck, liver or kidney cancer. This chain links TRBV5-1 with TRBJ2-5, with D possibly TRBD1 on 6 matching bases. The DNA of the CDR3 is TGCGCCAGCAGCTTGGCAGCCCAAACAGGGCTTCTAGAGACCCAGTACTTC. This encodes CASSLAAQTGLLETQYF.